This T cell receptor (beta chain) was recorded in a study of T cell repertoires in cytomegalovirus infection. For the study at large: An indication of both CMV infection and matching HLA type came from public TCR beta signatures. Whole-study findings and limits: Carriers of CMV and the relevant HLA type were discriminated by public TCR beta frequency. Across the ex vivo response, the dominant clonotypes were HLA-C-restricted CMV-specific TCR beta clonotypes.

Using its own MiXCR run on the reads, TCRdb lists one record per CDR3 protein. The top ten hold roughly 70% of the sample, which has about 89,000 distinct CDR3 sequences, 25% to 30% seen once. The table lists this clonotype with many counts. Its antigen is currently unknown. The sequencing here drew on CD8+ T cells from cultured PBMCs, taken from culture after CMV antigen stimulation. This clonotype originated in a human donor in good health (CMV status not recorded). Some clones in this sample may be carry-over from other donors' samples.

The CDR3 loop is CASSQVGGPHIMNTEAFF. The CDR3 region has the DNA TGCGCCAGCAGCCAAGTAGGGGGCCCTCATATTATGAACACTGAAGCTTTCTTT. The chain combines TRBV4-1 with TRBJ1-1; the match to TRBD1 covers 7 bases. The CDR3 loop spans 18 amino acids. Germline V gene sequence: CDR1 MGHRA, CDR2 YSYEKL. V lost 1 base and J lost 0; bases outside the gene matches: 11.